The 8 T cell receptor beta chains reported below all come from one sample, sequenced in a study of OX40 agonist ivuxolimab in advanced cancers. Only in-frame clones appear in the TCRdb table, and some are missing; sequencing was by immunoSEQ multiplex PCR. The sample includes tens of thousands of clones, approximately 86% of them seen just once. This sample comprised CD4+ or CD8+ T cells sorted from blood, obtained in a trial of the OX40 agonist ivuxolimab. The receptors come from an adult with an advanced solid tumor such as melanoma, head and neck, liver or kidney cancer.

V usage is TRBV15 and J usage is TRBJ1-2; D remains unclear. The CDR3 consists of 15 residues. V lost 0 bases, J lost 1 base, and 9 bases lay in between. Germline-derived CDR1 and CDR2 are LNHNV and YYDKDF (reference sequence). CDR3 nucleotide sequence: TGTGCCACCAGCAGAGATGCAGTCAATAACTATGGCTACACCTTC. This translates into CATSRDAVNNYGYTF. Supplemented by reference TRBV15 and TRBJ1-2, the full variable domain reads DAMVIQNPRYQVTQFGKPVTLSCSQTLNHNVMYWYQQKSSQAPKLLFHYYDKDFNNEADTPDNFQSRRPNTSFCFLDIRSPGLGDTAMYLCATSRDAVNNYGYTFGSGTRLTVV.

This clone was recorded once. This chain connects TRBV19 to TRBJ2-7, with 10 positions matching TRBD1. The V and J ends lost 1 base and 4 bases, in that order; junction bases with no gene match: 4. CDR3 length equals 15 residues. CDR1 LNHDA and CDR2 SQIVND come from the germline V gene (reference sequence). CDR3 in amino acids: CASSIGTGGFYEQYF. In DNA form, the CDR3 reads TGTGCCAGTAGTATAGGGACAGGGGGTTTTTACGAGCAGTACTTC.

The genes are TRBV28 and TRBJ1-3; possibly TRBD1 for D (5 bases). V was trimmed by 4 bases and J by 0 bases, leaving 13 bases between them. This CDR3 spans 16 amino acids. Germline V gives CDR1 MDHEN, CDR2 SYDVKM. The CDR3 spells CASSSGTSSSGNTIYF. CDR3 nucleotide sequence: TGTGCCAGCAGTTCAGGGACGTCCTCCTCTGGAAACACCATATATTTT. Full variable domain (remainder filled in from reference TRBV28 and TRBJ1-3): DVKVTQSSRYLVKRTGEKVFLECVQDMDHENMFWYRQDPGLGLRLIYFSYDVKMKEKGDIPEGYSVSREKKERFSLILESASTNQTSMYLCASSSGTSSSGNTIYFGEGSWLTVV.

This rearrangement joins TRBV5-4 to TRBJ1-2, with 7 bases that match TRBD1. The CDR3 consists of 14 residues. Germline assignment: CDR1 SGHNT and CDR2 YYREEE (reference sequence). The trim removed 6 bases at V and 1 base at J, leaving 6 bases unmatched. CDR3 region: CASTGTVDNYGYTF. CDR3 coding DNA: TGTGCCAGCACTGGGACAGTAGATAACTATGGCTACACCTTC.

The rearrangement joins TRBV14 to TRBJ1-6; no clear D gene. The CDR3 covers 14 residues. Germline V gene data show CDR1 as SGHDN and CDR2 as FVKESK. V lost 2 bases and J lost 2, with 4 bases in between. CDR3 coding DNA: TGTGCCAGCAGCCAACAGACCTATAATTCACCCCTCCACTTT. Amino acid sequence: CASSQQTYNSPLHF.

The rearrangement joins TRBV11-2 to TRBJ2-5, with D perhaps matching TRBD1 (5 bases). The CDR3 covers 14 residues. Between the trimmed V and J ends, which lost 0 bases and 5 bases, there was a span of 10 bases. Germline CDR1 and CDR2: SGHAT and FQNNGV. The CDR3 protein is CASSLDQGWETQYF. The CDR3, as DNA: TGTGCCAGCAGCTTAGATCAGGGATGGGAGACCCAGTACTTC.

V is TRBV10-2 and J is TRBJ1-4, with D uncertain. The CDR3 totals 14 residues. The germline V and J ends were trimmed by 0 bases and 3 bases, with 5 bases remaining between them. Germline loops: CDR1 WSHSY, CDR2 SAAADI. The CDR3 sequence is CASSESGSNEKLFF. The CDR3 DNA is TGCGCCAGCAGTGAGTCGGGGTCTAATGAAAAACTGTTTTTT.

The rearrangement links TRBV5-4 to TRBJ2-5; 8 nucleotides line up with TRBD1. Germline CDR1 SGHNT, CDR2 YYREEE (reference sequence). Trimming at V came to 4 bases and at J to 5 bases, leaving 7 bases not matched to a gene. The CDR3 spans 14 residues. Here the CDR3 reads CASSVWTGWETQYF. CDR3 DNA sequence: TGTGCCAGCAGCGTCTGGACAGGGTGGGAGACCCAGTACTTC.